This T cell receptor (beta chain) emerged from a study of blood T cell repertoires in COVID-19. Generated by immunoSEQ multiplex PCR, the TCRdb table keeps only in-frame clones and is missing some. The sample lists approximately 240,000 clones, approximately 84% occurring once. CDR3 length: 12 residues. V gave up 3 bases and J gave up 2 bases, with 3 bases separating them. Germline lookup yields CDR1 WNHNN and CDR2 SYGVQD (reference sequence). The receptor comes from a woman aged 55-70 years with acute or convalescent COVID-19. The chain employs TRBV10-1 and TRBJ2-3; no firm D call. Sample: peripheral blood. CDR3 sequence: CASSDFTDTQYF. The DNA of the CDR3 is TGCGCCAGCAGTGACTTCACAGATACGCAGTATTTT.